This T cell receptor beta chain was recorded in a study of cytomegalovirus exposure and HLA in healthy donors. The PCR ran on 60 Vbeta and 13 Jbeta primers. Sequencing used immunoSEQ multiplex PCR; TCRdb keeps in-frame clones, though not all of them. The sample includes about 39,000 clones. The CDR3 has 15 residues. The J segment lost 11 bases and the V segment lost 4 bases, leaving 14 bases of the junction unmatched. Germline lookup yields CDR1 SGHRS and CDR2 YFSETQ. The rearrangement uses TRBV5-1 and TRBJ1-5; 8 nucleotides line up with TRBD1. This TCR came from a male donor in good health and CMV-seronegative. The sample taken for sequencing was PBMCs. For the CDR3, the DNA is TGCGCCAGCAGCCGCCCGACAGGGGCCTTGAGAGCCCAGCATTTT. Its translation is CASSRPTGALRAQHF.